These T cell receptor beta chains were read from a single sample in a study of cytomegalovirus exposure and HLA in healthy donors. Clones were sequenced by immunoSEQ multiplex PCR, and TCRdb holds only the in-frame ones, with some missing. The listing contains roughly 77,000 clones. What was sequenced was PBMCs. The source is a man aged 25-40 years in good health and CMV-seronegative. The CDR3 runs from the conserved cysteine through the conserved F or W. The order of the fields is D gene, J gene, V gene, CDR3 DNA, CDR3 protein. A D gene is named only where the DNA matches it firmly.

d_gene: TRBD2; j_gene: TRBJ2-1; v_gene: TRBV5-1; CDR3nt: TGCGCCAGCAGCTTGGCCGTTAGCGGGAGGGACAATGAGCAGTTCTTC; CDR3aa: CASSLAVSGRDNEQFF
d_gene: .; j_gene: TRBJ1-2; v_gene: TRBV9; CDR3nt: TGTGCCAGCAGCGTAGGGGGCAGTTCAAACTATGGCTACACCTTC; CDR3aa: CASSVGGSSNYGYTF
d_gene: TRBD1; j_gene: TRBJ1-6; v_gene: TRBV7-9; CDR3nt: TGTGCCAGCGAGGACAGGGGGCGCGGGTATAATTCACCCCTCCACTTT; CDR3aa: CASEDRGRGYNSPLHF
d_gene: TRBD1; j_gene: TRBJ1-2; v_gene: TRBV4-1; CDR3nt: TGCGCCAGCAGCCAAGTTCCGGGACAGGGGATTTTTGGCTACACCTTC; CDR3aa: CASSQVPGQGIFGYTF
d_gene: .; j_gene: TRBJ2-1; v_gene: TRBV9; CDR3nt: TGTGCCAGCAGCTCGGGGGTGGGCTTGGACAATGAGCAGTTCTTC; CDR3aa: CASSSGVGLDNEQFF
d_gene: TRBD2; j_gene: TRBJ2-5; v_gene: TRBV4-3; CDR3nt: TGCGCCAGCAGCATCTCAGGGAGGGGGACCCAGTACTTC; CDR3aa: CASSISGRGTQYF
d_gene: TRBD2; j_gene: TRBJ2-3; v_gene: TRBV10-3; CDR3nt: TGTGCCCTCAACCGGGGGGACGGCACAGATACGCAGTATTTT; CDR3aa: CALNRGDGTDTQYF
d_gene: .; j_gene: TRBJ2-5; v_gene: TRBV25-1; CDR3nt: TGTGCCAGCAGTGACCCCAGAGGCCAAGAGACCCAGTACTTC; CDR3aa: CASSDPRGQETQYF
d_gene: .; j_gene: TRBJ2-7; v_gene: TRBV7-2; CDR3nt: TGTGCCAGCAGCTTGGAGGGGCTGGACTCCTACGAGCAGTACTTC; CDR3aa: CASSLEGLDSYEQYF
d_gene: .; j_gene: TRBJ2-1; v_gene: TRBV28; CDR3nt: TGTGCCAGCAGTCTTCCAGCGGATTTGTCCTACAATGAGCAGTTCTTC; CDR3aa: CASSLPADLSYNEQFF
d_gene: .; j_gene: TRBJ2-5; v_gene: TRBV7-6; CDR3nt: TGTGCCAGCAGCTTAGGGGCGACCCTCCAAGAGACCCAGTACTTC; CDR3aa: CASSLGATLQETQYF
d_gene: .; j_gene: TRBJ1-1; v_gene: TRBV4-1; CDR3nt: TGCGCCAGCCGACGGGACTGGGGTAACAGGAACACTGAAGCTTTCTTT; CDR3aa: CASRRDWGNRNTEAFF
d_gene: TRBD2; j_gene: TRBJ2-5; v_gene: TRBV13; CDR3nt: TGTGCCAGCAGCTTATCCGGACTAGCGGGATCGGAGACCCAGTACTTC; CDR3aa: CASSLSGLAGSETQYF
d_gene: .; j_gene: TRBJ2-1; v_gene: TRBV9; CDR3nt: TGTGCCAGCGGAGGATACGTCGTGGCGGCGGAGCAGTTCTTC; CDR3aa: CASGGYVVAAEQFF
d_gene: .; j_gene: TRBJ1-2; v_gene: TRBV5-1; CDR3nt: TGCGCCAGCAGCTCACAGGGAGCTAACTATGGCTACACCTTC; CDR3aa: CASSSQGANYGYTF
d_gene: .; j_gene: TRBJ2-1; v_gene: TRBV27; CDR3nt: TGTGCCAGCAGTTCGGAGGGCAGCTCCTACAATGAGCAGTTCTTC; CDR3aa: CASSSEGSSYNEQFF
d_gene: TRBD2; j_gene: TRBJ2-1; v_gene: TRBV7-3; CDR3nt: TGTGCCAGCAGCTTACAGACAGCGGGGGACAATGAGCAGTTCTTC; CDR3aa: CASSLQTAGDNEQFF
d_gene: .; j_gene: TRBJ1-5; v_gene: TRBV2; CDR3nt: TGTGCCAGCCGCCGGGAGGCTAATCAGCCCCAGCATTTT; CDR3aa: CASRREANQPQHF
d_gene: TRBD2; j_gene: TRBJ2-3; v_gene: TRBV7-3; CDR3nt: TGTGCCAGCAGCCTAACCGGGGGGATAGATACGCAGTATTTT; CDR3aa: CASSLTGGIDTQYF
d_gene: .; j_gene: TRBJ2-7; v_gene: TRBV5-6; CDR3nt: TGTGCCAGCAAAGGAGGGCGCAGCTCCTACGAGCAGTACTTC; CDR3aa: CASKGGRSSYEQYF
d_gene: .; j_gene: TRBJ1-1; v_gene: TRBV7-8; CDR3nt: TGTGCCAGCAGCTTAGTCGGGGGGCTGACTGAAGCTTTCTTT; CDR3aa: CASSLVGGLTEAFF
d_gene: .; j_gene: TRBJ1-1; v_gene: TRBV5-1; CDR3nt: TGCGCCAGCAGCGGGGGGAGGGGTGGGAACACTGAAGCTTTCTTT; CDR3aa: CASSGGRGGNTEAFF
d_gene: .; j_gene: TRBJ1-2; v_gene: TRBV6-5; CDR3nt: TGTGCCAGCAGTTACATTGGAGGGGATAACTATGGCTACACCTTC; CDR3aa: CASSYIGGDNYGYTF
d_gene: .; j_gene: TRBJ2-1; v_gene: TRBV6-1; CDR3nt: TGTGCCAGCAGTCAAGGGGCTGTCCTTTCCTACAATGAGCAGTTCTTC; CDR3aa: CASSQGAVLSYNEQFF
d_gene: TRBD1; j_gene: TRBJ1-3; v_gene: TRBV9; CDR3nt: TGTGCCAGCAGCAAAGACAGGGGGCACGGAAACACCATATATTTT; CDR3aa: CASSKDRGHGNTIYF
d_gene: .; j_gene: TRBJ2-5; v_gene: TRBV15; CDR3nt: TGTGCCACCAGCAGGGAGGTCTCTACCGAGACCCAGTACTTC; CDR3aa: CATSREVSTETQYF
d_gene: .; j_gene: TRBJ1-2; v_gene: TRBV18; CDR3nt: TGTGCCAGCTCCCAAGGGGCACGAGATGGCTACACCTTC; CDR3aa: CASSQGARDGYTF
d_gene: TRBD1; j_gene: TRBJ2-1; v_gene: TRBV9; CDR3nt: TGTGCCAGCAGCCCAGGGCAGGGGGACAATGAGCAGTTCTTC; CDR3aa: CASSPGQGDNEQFF
d_gene: .; j_gene: TRBJ1-1; v_gene: TRBV18; CDR3nt: TGTGCCAGCTCACCACTCGGACAGCTGAACACTGAAGCTTTCTTT; CDR3aa: CASSPLGQLNTEAFF
d_gene: .; j_gene: TRBJ1-2; v_gene: TRBV4-2; CDR3nt: TGTGCCAGCAGCCAAGATACGGGGAACTATGGCTACACCTTC; CDR3aa: CASSQDTGNYGYTF
d_gene: TRBD2; j_gene: TRBJ2-7; v_gene: TRBV19; CDR3nt: TGTGCCAGTAGTTATCGACTAGCGCGGGAGCAGTACTTC; CDR3aa: CASSYRLAREQYF
d_gene: TRBD1; j_gene: TRBJ1-4; v_gene: TRBV6-1; CDR3nt: TGTGCCAGCAGACCGACGGGACAGTCTGAAAAACTGTTTTTT; CDR3aa: CASRPTGQSEKLFF
d_gene: TRBD2; j_gene: TRBJ2-1; v_gene: TRBV9; CDR3nt: TGTGCCAGCAGTTTCCGGGGGGGCCCCGAGCAGTTCTTC; CDR3aa: CASSFRGGPEQFF
d_gene: .; j_gene: TRBJ1-1; v_gene: TRBV5-1; CDR3nt: TGCGCCAGCAACGCGGGCCAGGTGGACACTGAAGCTTTCTTT; CDR3aa: CASNAGQVDTEAFF
d_gene: .; j_gene: TRBJ2-1; v_gene: TRBV29-1; CDR3nt: TGCAGCGTTGTTTACAGTTCCTACAATGAGCAGTTCTTC; CDR3aa: CSVVYSSYNEQFF